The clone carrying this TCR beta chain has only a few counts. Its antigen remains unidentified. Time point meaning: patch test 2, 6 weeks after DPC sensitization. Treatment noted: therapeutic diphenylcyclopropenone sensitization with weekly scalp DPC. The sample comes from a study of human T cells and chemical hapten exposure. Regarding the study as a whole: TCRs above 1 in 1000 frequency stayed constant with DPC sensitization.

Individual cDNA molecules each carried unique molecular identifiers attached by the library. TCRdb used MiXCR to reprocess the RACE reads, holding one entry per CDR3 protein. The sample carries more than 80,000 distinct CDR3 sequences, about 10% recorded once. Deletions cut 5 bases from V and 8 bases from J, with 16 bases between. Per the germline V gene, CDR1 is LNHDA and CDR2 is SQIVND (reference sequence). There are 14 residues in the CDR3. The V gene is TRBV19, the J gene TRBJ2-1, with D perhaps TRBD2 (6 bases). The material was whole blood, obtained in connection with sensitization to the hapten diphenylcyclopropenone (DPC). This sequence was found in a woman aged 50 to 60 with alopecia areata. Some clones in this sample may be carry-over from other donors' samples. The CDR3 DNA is TGTGCCAGTAGTCGGGAGACTAGTAGCCATGAGCAGTTCTTC. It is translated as CASSRETSSHEQFF.